These T cell receptor beta chains were read from a single sample in a study of T cells in Graves' hyperthyroidism and ophthalmopathy. From the multiplex PCR reads, TCRdb called clonotypes with MiXCR, one entry per CDR3 protein. This sample has fewer than 350,000 distinct CDR3 sequences, with roughly 15% found just once. Sample: blood. Every receptor here comes from a woman between 45 and 60 years old with Graves' hyperthyroidism that later progressed to Graves' ophthalmopathy. Both conserved end residues are part of each CDR3. The order of the fields is V gene, J gene, CDR3 protein.

TRBV20-1	TRBJ1-1	CSARDLGRGTEAFF
TRBV6-2/TRBV6-3	TRBJ1-1	CASSYPAPLDSIEAFF
TRBV5-1	TRBJ2-5	CASSLGQGQTQYF
TRBV12-5	TRBJ2-1	CASGSSGQNNEQFF
TRBV3-1	TRBJ2-7	CASSQARGGEQYF
TRBV20-1	TRBJ2-3	CSARLAGNTDTQYF
TRBV6-6	TRBJ2-7	CASSSPLDRDDEQYF
TRBV18	TRBJ2-3	CASSRYGSTDTQYF
TRBV3-1	TRBJ2-7	CASSQGTGTYEQYF
TRBV20-1	TRBJ2-1	CSALAGGGYNEQFF
TRBV5-1	TRBJ2-3	CASSMTSGRHTDTQYF
TRBV15	TRBJ1-1	CATSNGVVAGAFF
TRBV5-1	TRBJ1-3	CASSLATGYSGNTIYF
TRBV18	TRBJ1-2	CASSPPLGGSGYTF
TRBV5-4	TRBJ1-4	CASSLGRDEKLFF
TRBV6-4	TRBJ1-2	CASSDGTSGGYTF
TRBV28	TRBJ2-7	CASSPRIVAYEQYF
TRBV12-3/TRBV12-4	TRBJ2-5	CASSSRTGGEETQYF
TRBV28	TRBJ1-2	CASIGGRASRLNYGYTF
TRBV11-3	TRBJ1-1	CASSITGGSTEAFF
TRBV28	TRBJ2-4	CASRILAGGIQYF
TRBV2	TRBJ2-7	CASARQDQWMEQYF
TRBV11-2	TRBJ2-5	CASSLGLGQQETQYF
TRBV30	TRBJ1-5	CAWSPILNRDNQPQHF
TRBV2	TRBJ2-1	CASAASGENEQFF
TRBV19	TRBJ1-4	CASRRKNSQVEKLFF
TRBV10-3	TRBJ2-2	CAIRPLGPNTGELFF
TRBV28	TRBJ2-7	CASSDREGNEQYF
TRBV3-1	TRBJ1-2	CASSPQSRGGYTF
TRBV10-1	TRBJ2-5	CASSETGPGETQYF
TRBV11-2	TRBJ2-7	CASSPEANYYEQYF
TRBV7-2	TRBJ2-2	CASSLAHGGLDTGELFF
TRBV5-1	TRBJ2-2	CASETGESAGELLF
TRBV28	TRBJ1-2	CASSLDPGGYGYTF